This T cell receptor beta chain stems from a study of T cell repertoires in cytomegalovirus infection. Study background: In the study, CMV epitopes included recently identified HLA-C-restricted and well-studied HLA-B-restricted ones.

The table lists this clonotype with a few counts. Its antigen remains unidentified. TCRdb reprocessed the reads with MiXCR, giving one entry per CDR3 protein. The sample lists approximately 390,000 distinct CDR3 sequences, about 35% seen once, with about 14% in the top ten. General observations from the study: Summed frequency of public TCR beta families distinguished CMV carriers with the relevant HLA.

The sequence was obtained from a human donor in good health (CMV status not recorded). Some clones in this sample may be carry-over from other donors' samples. Sequencing used cultured PBMCs, obtained from culture after CMV antigen stimulation.

The CDR3 bases are TGTGCCAGCAGTCCCTCGGGACAGCGCACAGATACGCAGTATTTT. Translation: CASSPSGQRTDTQYF. J is TRBJ2-3 and V is TRBV12-3 or TRBV12-4; 7 positions match TRBD1. The length of the CDR3 is 15 residues. V shed 5 bases and J 1 base; nucleotides not matched to a gene: 6.